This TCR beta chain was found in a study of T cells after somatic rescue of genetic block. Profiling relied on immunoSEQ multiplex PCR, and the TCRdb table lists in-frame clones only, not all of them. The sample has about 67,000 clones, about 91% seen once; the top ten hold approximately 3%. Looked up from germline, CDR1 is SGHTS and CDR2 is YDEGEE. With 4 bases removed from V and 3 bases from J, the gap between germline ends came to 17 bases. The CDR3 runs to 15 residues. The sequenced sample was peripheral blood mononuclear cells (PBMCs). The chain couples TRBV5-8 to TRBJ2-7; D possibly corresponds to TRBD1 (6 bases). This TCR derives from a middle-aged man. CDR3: CASSIVWAGVYEQYF. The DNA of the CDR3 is TGTGCCAGCAGCATCGTATGGGCAGGGGTCTACGAGCAGTACTTC.